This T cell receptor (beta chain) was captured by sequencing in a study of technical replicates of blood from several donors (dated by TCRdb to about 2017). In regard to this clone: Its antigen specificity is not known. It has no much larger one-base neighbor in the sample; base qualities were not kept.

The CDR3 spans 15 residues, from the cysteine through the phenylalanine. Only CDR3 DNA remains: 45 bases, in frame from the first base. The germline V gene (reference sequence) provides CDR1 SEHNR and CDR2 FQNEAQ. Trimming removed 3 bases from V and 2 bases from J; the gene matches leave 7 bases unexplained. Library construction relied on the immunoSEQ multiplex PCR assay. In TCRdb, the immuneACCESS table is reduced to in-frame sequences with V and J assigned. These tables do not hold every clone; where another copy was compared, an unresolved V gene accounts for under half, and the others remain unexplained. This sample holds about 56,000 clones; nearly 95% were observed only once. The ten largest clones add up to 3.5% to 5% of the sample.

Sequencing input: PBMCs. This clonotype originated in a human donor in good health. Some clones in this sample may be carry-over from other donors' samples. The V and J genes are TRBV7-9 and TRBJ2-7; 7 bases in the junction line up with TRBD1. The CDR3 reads CASSFGQVLTYEQYF. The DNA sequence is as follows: TGTGCCAGCAGCTTCGGACAGGTACTCACCTACGAGCAGTACTTC.